This is a list of T cell receptor beta chains from one sample in a study of blood T cell repertoires in COVID-19. Produced via immunoSEQ multiplex PCR; TCRdb's table is partial and in-frame only. The table records under 300,000 clones, approximately 83% of them present only once. Material: PBMCs or T cells enriched from blood (not recorded which). These receptors originate from a woman in her thirties or forties with acute COVID-19. Each CDR3 is given with its conserved first and last residue. A D gene is named only where the DNA matches it firmly. Clone size, where shown, is once, few, many, or a class for clones that have expanded.

j_call cdr3_length d_call v_call clone_size cdr3_nt cdr3_aa
TRBJ2-1 15 TRBD1 TRBV28 . TGTGCCAGCAGTTTTGGGGGACAGGGAGACAATGAGCAGTTCTTC CASSFGGQGDNEQFF
TRBJ2-3 14 . TRBV6-2/TRBV6-3 . TGTGCCAGCAGTTACTCGATAGGTCAGCGGGCGCAGTATTTT CASSYSIGQRAQYF
TRBJ2-3 13 TRBD2 TRBV5-6 . TGTGCCAGCAGCGGGCGGGAGACAGATACGCAGTATTTT CASSGRETDTQYF
TRBJ2-6 17 TRBD1 TRBV11-2 . TGTGCCAGCAGCGCCCTAAGACAGGGCTCTGGGGCCAACGTCCTGACTTTC CASSALRQGSGANVLTF
TRBJ2-2 14 TRBD2 TRBV7-8 . TGTGCCAGCAGCCTATCACGGGGGGGTGGGGAGCTGTTTTTT CASSLSRGGGELFF
TRBJ2-7 17 TRBD2 TRBV27 . TGTGCCAGCAGTTTCCTTGGGACTAGCGGGACCTCCTACGAGCAGTACTTC CASSFLGTSGTSYEQYF
TRBJ2-7 17 TRBD2 TRBV27 . TGTGCCAGCAGTTCTTCCGGGACTAGCGGACCGCGCCCCGAGCAGTACTTC CASSSSGTSGPRPEQYF
TRBJ1-5 15 TRBD1 TRBV6-5 . TGTGCCAGCAGTCATGGGACAGGGATCAATCAGCCCCAGCATTTT CASSHGTGINQPQHF
TRBJ2-7 14 TRBD2 TRBV27 . TGTGCCAGCAGCCAAGCGGGATACTCCTACGAGCAGTACTTC CASSQAGYSYEQYF
TRBJ2-7 14 TRBD1 TRBV19 . TGTGCCAGTAGGCCGGGACAGGGGGCCTACGAGCAGTACTTC CASRPGQGAYEQYF
TRBJ2-7 13 . TRBV19 . TGTGCCAGTAGTATGACTAGAGTCGACGAGCAGTACTTC CASSMTRVDEQYF
TRBJ2-1 17 TRBD1 TRBV6-4 . TGTGCCAGCCTCAACCCAGGACAGGGGAAAGCTCACAATGAGCAGTTCTTC CASLNPGQGKAHNEQFF
TRBJ2-5 16 TRBD2 TRBV24-1 . TGTGCCACCAGTGAGCAACTAGCGGGAGTGCGGGAGACCCAGTACTTC CATSEQLAGVRETQYF
TRBJ1-5 13 . TRBV7-8 . TGTGCCAGCAGCACGTCCAGGAATCAGCCCCAGCATTTT CASSTSRNQPQHF
TRBJ2-2 17 TRBD2 TRBV4-1 . TGCGCCAGCAGCCCCACGGGCGGGAGGGGATACACCGGGGAGCTGTTTTTT CASSPTGGRGYTGELFF
TRBJ1-2 11 TRBD1 TRBV29-1 . TGCAGCGTGGGACAGGGCCGAGGCTACACCTTC CSVGQGRGYTF
TRBJ2-3 14 . TRBV20-1 . TGCAGTGCTAGTAGGGACTCGCGCACAGATACGCAGTATTTT CSASRDSRTDTQYF
TRBJ2-2 15 . TRBV4-1 once TGCGCCAGCAGCCGAGAACGGAGAGGGACCGGGGAGCTGTTTTTT CASSRERRGTGELFF
TRBJ1-5 14 . TRBV6-5 few TGTGCCAGCGTCGGGCCAGGGAATAGTCAGCCCCAGCATTTT CASVGPGNSQPQHF
TRBJ1-6 14 TRBD1 TRBV5-6 . TGTGCCAGCAGGGACAGGGTAGCCAATTCACCCCTCCACTTT CASRDRVANSPLHF
TRBJ2-7 13 TRBD2 TRBV5-1 once TGCGCCAGCCAGGAGGGACTAGACGGCGAGCAGTACTTC CASQEGLDGEQYF
TRBJ2-7 13 TRBD1 TRBV5-5 . TGTGCCAGCAGCCCCCTGGACAGGTACGAGCAGTACTTC CASSPLDRYEQYF
TRBJ2-2 16 TRBD2 TRBV27 . TGTGCCAGCAGTGTAGCGGGAGGGGTGAACACCGGGGAGCTGTTTTTT CASSVAGGVNTGELFF
TRBJ2-2 16 . TRBV12-2 . TGTGCAAGTCGCTTAATTCGTTTCTTCTACACCGGGGAGCTGTTTTTT CASRLIRFFYTGELFF
TRBJ1-2 14 . TRBV18 . TGTGCCAGCTCACCACCGTCTACAGACTATGGCTACACCTTC CASSPPSTDYGYTF
TRBJ1-1 12 . TRBV5-1 few TGCGCCAGCGGAGAGTTTAACACTGAAGCTTTCTTT CASGEFNTEAFF
TRBJ1-6 13 . TRBV28 . TGTGCCAGCAGTTTGCCTTACTATTCACCCCTCCACTTT CASSLPYYSPLHF
TRBJ1-5 15 TRBD1 TRBV7-8 . TGTGCCAGCAGCTTCGGACAGGGGGCGGGTCAGCCCCAGCATTTT CASSFGQGAGQPQHF
TRBJ1-2 15 . TRBV9 . TGTGCCAGCAGCGTAGCCGGGACTATTTCATATGGCTACACCTTC CASSVAGTISYGYTF
TRBJ2-2 15 . TRBV5-6 . TGTGCCAGCAGCTTTCTACAGTCGAACACCGGGGAGCTGTTTTTT CASSFLQSNTGELFF
TRBJ1-5 15 . TRBV5-8 . TGTGCCAGCAGCCTCCCACGCGCTGGCAATCAGCCCCAGCATTTT CASSLPRAGNQPQHF
TRBJ2-7 15 TRBD2 TRBV4-2 . TGTGCCAGCAGCCAAGATCTTAGGGAGGGGTACGAGCAGTACTTC CASSQDLREGYEQYF
TRBJ1-4 14 TRBD1 TRBV19 . TGTGCCAGTAGCCTAGGGGGCGGAGAAGAAAAACTGTTTTTT CASSLGGGEEKLFF
TRBJ1-1 15 . TRBV5-1 . TGCGCCAGCAGCTTGGGGGTGGGCTTGAACACTGAAGCTTTCTTT CASSLGVGLNTEAFF
TRBJ2-3 18 TRBD2 TRBV11-2 once TGTGCCAGCAGCTCCATAAAGGGACTAGCGGGAGGGACAGATACGCAGTATTTT CASSSIKGLAGGTDTQYF
TRBJ2-5 13 . TRBV7-3 . TGTGCCAGCAGCTTAACACGGGAGGAGACCCAGTACTTC CASSLTREETQYF
TRBJ1-3 19 TRBD1 TRBV5-5 few TGTGCCAGCAGCTTGAGTTTTTCAAGGACAGGCTCCTCTGGAAACACCATATATTTT CASSLSFSRTGSSGNTIYF
TRBJ2-2 16 . TRBV9 . TGTGCCAGCAGCGACTCGGGACATCCGAACACCGGGGAGCTGTTTTTT CASSDSGHPNTGELFF
TRBJ1-4 16 . TRBV5-4 few TGTGCCAGCAGCGTTGGGGGAAGGGGGACTAATGAAAAACTGTTTTTT CASSVGGRGTNEKLFF
TRBJ1-2 15 TRBD1 TRBV4-2 . TGTGCCAGCAGCAACCGGGACAGGAATAACTATGGCTACACCTTC CASSNRDRNNYGYTF
TRBJ2-1 16 TRBD2 TRBV24-1 . TGTGCCACCAGTACCGGGACTAGCGGGAGACGGAATGAGCAGTTCTTC CATSTGTSGRRNEQFF
TRBJ2-3 16 TRBD2 TRBV9 once TGTGCCAGCAGCTCCGAAGGAAGTAGCGGGTCGTATACGCAGTATTTT CASSSEGSSGSYTQYF
TRBJ2-1 14 . TRBV15 . TGTGCCACCAGTCGGGATAGAGATCTCGATGAGCAGTTCTTC CATSRDRDLDEQFF
TRBJ1-5 15 . TRBV2 few TGTGCCAGCAGGGGCGGACTAAGGGATAATCAGCCCCAGCATTTT CASRGGLRDNQPQHF
TRBJ1-5 12 . TRBV6-5 . TGTGCCAGCGAGGAAGGGGATCAGCCCCAGCATTTT CASEEGDQPQHF
TRBJ2-1 16 TRBD2 TRBV7-3 . TGTGCCAGCAGCCCCCGCGGACTAGCGATGAACAATGAGCAGTTCTTC CASSPRGLAMNNEQFF